This TCR beta chain was sequenced for a study of shared clonotypes between healthy human individuals. Assay used: immunoSEQ multiplex PCR; TCRdb lists only in-frame clones, some missing. The sample includes about 2.1 million clones, roughly 95% of them seen just once. Naive CD8 cells comprised CD45RO-negative, CCR7-positively selected cells, excluding terminally differentiated effector memory CD45RA+ cells. With 6 bases clipped from V and 5 bases from J, the junction kept 7 bases outside the gene matches. There are 14 residues in the CDR3. Per germline, CDR1 ENHRY and CDR2 SYGVKD. The sequenced sample was naive CD8+ T cells from PBMCs. The rearrangement uses TRBV10-3 and TRBJ2-7; 10 bases are a match to TRBD1. This TCR was recovered from a man aged 18 to 29 in good health. Some clones in this sample may be carry-over from other donors' samples. The CDR3, as DNA: TGTGCCATCAGGGACCGGGACAGGGGCCACGAGCAGTACTTC. Translation: CAIRDRDRGHEQYF.